What follows describes a single T cell receptor (beta chain). Its antigen remains unknown. The record originates from a study of monozygotic twins with inflammatory bowel disease. Study-level points and caveats: With inverse Simpson as the measure, TCRbeta diversity was lower in IBD patients than in healthy co-twins.

The authors made each sample's cDNA in eight separate reactions. UMIs bearing a 6-nucleotide sample barcode were added through template switching. TCRdb re-called the 5' RACE reads and catalogs CDR3 proteins one per entry, DNA excluded. This repertoire includes 400,000 or so distinct CDR3 sequences. Every donor provided one blood sample measuring about 2.3 ml. Germline V gene data show CDR1 as MNHEY and CDR2 as SMNVEV (reference sequence). The CDR3 contains 17 residues. The sequencing input was blood. The V gene is TRBV27, the J gene TRBJ2-3; TCRdb returns TRBD2, unconfirmable since there is no DNA. This clonotype originated in a human donor with ulcerative colitis or Crohn's disease, or a healthy co-twin of an affected twin (not recorded which). This CDR3 reads CASRLTPLAGNGDTQYF.